These T cell receptor beta chains were read from a single sample in a study of blood T cells in healthy people across ages. TCRdb re-analysed the 5' RACE reads in MiXCR, keeping a single row per CDR3 protein. The sample has about 1,500,000 distinct CDR3 sequences; around 39% are singletons. The sequenced sample consisted of blood. These receptors all stem from a woman younger than 30 in good health. CDR3s include the opening cysteine and the closing phenylalanine or tryptophan. The D gene is left open where the match is weak. Clone size is stated in some rows and not others, as once, few, many or a class when expanded.

few	TRBV3-1	.	TRBJ2-1	CASSQSPYNEQFF	TGTGCCAGCAGCCAAAGCCCCTACAATGAGCAGTTCTTC
.	TRBV7-6	.	TRBJ2-1	CAGSLVMGSSSYNEQFF	TGTGCCGGCAGCTTAGTTATGGGGTCGAGCTCCTACAATGAGCAGTTCTTC
.	TRBV6-5	.	TRBJ2-7	CASSYIPGPLTYEQYF	TGTGCCAGCAGTTATATTCCGGGACCGCTAACCTACGAGCAGTACTTC
.	TRBV11-1	TRBD1	TRBJ2-7	CASSPLSRQGSDEQYF	TGTGCCAGCAGCCCCCTATCGAGACAGGGCTCGGACGAGCAGTACTTC
.	TRBV6-5	.	TRBJ2-7	CASRLNYEQYF	TGTGCCAGCAGGTTAAACTACGAGCAGTACTTC
.	TRBV20-1	.	TRBJ1-2	CSARPREGYGYTF	TGCAGTGCTAGGCCCAGGGAGGGCTATGGCTACACCTTC
many	TRBV29-1	TRBD2	TRBJ2-1	CSVRLAGDISYNEQFF	TGCAGCGTGCGACTAGCGGGAGACATTTCCTACAATGAGCAGTTCTTC
few	TRBV5-1	.	TRBJ1-2	CASSFSPIPNYGYTF	TGCGCCAGCAGCTTTAGCCCGATACCAAACTATGGCTACACCTTC
.	TRBV4-1	TRBD2	TRBJ2-1	CASSHTSGSDNEQFF	TGCGCCAGCAGCCACACTAGCGGGAGTGACAATGAGCAGTTCTTC
.	TRBV5-1	TRBD1	TRBJ1-5	CASSSTGEAWQPQHF	TGCGCCAGCAGCTCTACAGGGGAAGCATGGCAGCCCCAGCATTTT
.	TRBV20-1	.	TRBJ2-3	CSARTPSEVGDTQYF	TGCAGTGCTAGAACCCCTAGCGAGGTTGGAGATACGCAGTATTTT